This entry is about one T cell receptor beta chain. The data stem from a study of blood T cell repertoires in COVID-19. Study details: COVID-19 samples collected from the United States, Italy and Spain covered acute and convalescent phases. In each case, the material was cDNA or gDNA derived from T cells, B-cell-depleted T cells, or PBMCs.

Authors' data handling: Reference gene primer amplification gave estimated nucleated cell counts. Assay: immunoSEQ multiplex PCR; the TCRdb copy retains only in-frame clones and omits some. V, J and clone size were drawn from that table, and D and trimming were deduced from the DNA. The sample lists around 300,000 clones; roughly 90% were seen once. This CDR3 has 15 residues. Trimming left V 5 bases short and J 2 bases short, with 14 bases between. From germline, CDR1 is MNHEY and CDR2 SVGAGI. The study assigned cohorts using participant-reported clinical history. The chain has TRBV6-5 and TRBJ2-3; a possible D gene is TRBD2 (6 bases). Sequencing was performed on PBMCs or T cells enriched from blood (not recorded which). The TCR originated in a woman aged 18-30 years with acute COVID-19. DNA for the CDR3: TGTGCCAGCAGTCCAGCGGGTTTTTACACAGATACGCAGTATTTT. Amino acid sequence: CASSPAGFYTDTQYF.